The 31 T cell receptor beta chains listed next were all sequenced from one sample in a study of TIL therapy for anti-PD-1-resistant metastatic lung cancer. Time point denoted: pre-treatment sample, taken before nivolumab and TIL therapy. This was the immunoSEQ v3 assay. Assay used: immunoSEQ multiplex PCR; TCRdb lists only in-frame clones, some missing. The table has fewer than 60,000 clones, roughly 85% seen once. The source was blood, collected at baseline. These receptors originate from a person aged 25-79 years with non-small cell lung cancer.

The rearrangement joins TRBV7-9 to TRBJ2-7; a possible D gene is TRBD1 (6 bases). From germline, CDR1 is SEHNR and CDR2 FQNEAQ (reference sequence). The V end was cut by 6 bases, the J end by 2 bases, with 8 bases between. CDR3 length: 12 amino acids. CDR3 DNA sequence: TGTGCCAGCAGGGCAGGGGCCTACGAGCAGTACTTC. Encoded protein: CASRAGAYEQYF.

The CDR3 loop is CASSSGPGEYEQYF. CDR3 bases: TGTGCCAGCAGCTCGGGACCGGGCGAGTACGAGCAGTACTTC. V is TRBV5-4 and J is TRBJ2-7; D may be TRBD1 or TRBD2 (5 bases each). V gave up 3 bases and J gave up 4 bases, with 14 bases separating them. The CDR3 is made up of 14 amino acids. CDR1 and CDR2 (germline): SGHNT, YYREEE (reference sequence).

The chain employs TRBV28 and TRBJ2-7, with D perhaps matching TRBD2 (5 bases). The germline gives CDR1 MDHEN, CDR2 SYDVKM. This CDR3 is built from 12 residues. The V end lost 7 bases, the J end lost 9 bases, and 16 bases lay between the germline ends. CDR3 amino acids: CASTFGSRGQYF. CDR3 sequence (DNA): TGTGCCAGCACTTTCGGATCTCGGGGGCAGTACTTC.

The chain has TRBV7-8 and TRBJ2-1; TRBD2 matches at 9 bases. After removal of 4 bases from V and 4 bases from J, the junction contained 11 bases not matched to a gene. This CDR3 region has 17 residues. The V gene's germline CDR1 is SGHVS and CDR2 FQNEAQ. The chain's CDR3 is CASSSSMGLAEYNEQFF. CDR3 DNA: TGTGCCAGCAGCTCGTCAATGGGACTAGCAGAGTACAATGAGCAGTTCTTC.

The V and J genes are TRBV4-3 and TRBJ1-6; possible D gene TRBD1, 5 bases. Trimming removed 0 bases from V and 0 bases from J, with 15 bases in between. The CDR3 runs 19 residues. From germline, CDR1 is LGHNA and CDR2 YSLEER. CDR3 region: CASSQDYETANSYNSPLHF. As DNA, the CDR3 is TGCGCCAGCAGCCAAGATTACGAGACAGCAAACTCCTATAATTCACCCCTCCACTTT.

The chain uses TRBV7-3 and TRBJ2-2; 11 bases line up with TRBD2. The CDR3 runs to 15 residues. After removal of 5 bases from V and 7 bases from J, the junction contained 6 bases not matched to a gene. The germline gives CDR1 SGHTA, CDR2 FQGTGA. Written as DNA, the CDR3 is TGTGCCAGCAGCCCGACTAGCGGGAAGGGCGGGGAGCTGTTTTTT. The encoded protein is CASSPTSGKGGELFF.

Regarding this clone: Other nucleotide sequences in the sample specify the same CDR3. The chain joins TRBV5-1 to TRBJ2-5, with 8 bases matching TRBD1. The CDR3 length is 15 residues. From germline, CDR1 is SGHRS and CDR2 YFSETQ. V lost 5 bases and J lost 3; bases outside the gene matches: 9. The CDR3 here is CASSWAGTGEETQYF. The CDR3 nucleotides read TGCGCCAGCAGTTGGGCCGGGACAGGAGAAGAGACCCAGTACTTC.

The chain links TRBV4-3 to TRBJ2-1, with 11 bases matching TRBD1. This CDR3 is 17 amino acids long. The ends lost 1 base at V and 7 bases at J; junction bases unmatched: 9. Germline values: CDR1 LGHNA, CDR2 YSLEER. CDR3 coding DNA: TGCGCCAGCAGCCAAGTCACCGGGACAGGGGGTCGAAATGAGCAGTTCTTC. Its translation: CASSQVTGTGGRNEQFF.

The rearrangement uses TRBV19 and TRBJ2-7; D may be TRBD2 (6 bases). This CDR3 region has 11 residues. Trimming removed 6 bases at V and 7 bases at J, with 10 bases between. Germline-derived CDR1 and CDR2 are LNHDA and SQIVND (reference sequence). The CDR3 nucleotides are TGTGCCAGTAGCAGAGGAGGGGAGCAGTACTTC. Protein product: CASSRGGEQYF.

This chain uses TRBV9 with TRBJ2-3, with D perhaps given as TRBD1 or TRBD2 (5 bases each). Germline-derived CDR1 and CDR2 are SGDLS and YYNGEE. The CDR3 length is 18 residues. Trimming took 0 bases from V and 2 from J, leaving 19 bases between them. This CDR3 reads CASSVARGSQGVTDTQYF. The CDR3 nucleotides read TGTGCCAGCAGCGTAGCTAGAGGTTCGCAGGGAGTCACAGATACGCAGTATTTT.

This clone has just a few counts. J is TRBJ1-5 and V is TRBV4-3, with D tentatively TRBD1 (6 bases). Germline V lookup: CDR1 LGHNA, CDR2 YSLEER. With 5 bases removed from V and 6 bases from J, the gap between germline ends came to 11 bases. The CDR3 sequence is 13 residues long. The CDR3 nucleotides read TGCGCCAGCAGCACAGGGACCGGTCAGCCCCAGCATTTT. As protein: CASSTGTGQPQHF.

The gene calls are TRBV30 and TRBJ1-2; no clear D gene. Between the trimmed V and J ends, which lost 0 bases and 6 bases, there was a span of 5 bases. Per germline, CDR1 GTSNPN and CDR2 SVGIG (reference sequence). The CDR3 has 11 residues. The CDR3 region is CAWSVQHGYTF. The CDR3 nucleotides read TGTGCCTGGAGTGTACAGCATGGCTACACCTTC. The full variable domain, in which reference TRBV30 and TRBJ1-2 provide the parts outside the CDR3, is SQTIHQWPATLVQPVGSPLSLECTVEGTSNPNLYWYRQAAGRGLQLLFYSVGIGQISSEVPQNLSASRPQDRQFILSSKKLLLSDSGFYLCAWSVQHGYTFGSGTRLTVV.

This chain links TRBV29-1 with TRBJ1-3; D is uncertain. Germline values: CDR1 SQVTM, CDR2 ANQGSEA. The V end was cut by 4 bases, the J end by 0 bases, with 13 bases between. The CDR3 is made up of 15 amino acids. Here the CDR3 DNA reads TGCAGCGTTGCCGGGCGGCCAGACTCTGGAAACACCATATATTTT. This codes for CSVAGRPDSGNTIYF.

This clone showed up just once. The V and J genes are TRBV6-6 and TRBJ1-5; weak D call: TRBD1 (5 bases). Germline CDR1 and CDR2: MNHNY and SVGAGI (reference sequence). Trimming removed 6 bases from V and 3 bases from J, with 15 bases in between. This CDR3 region has 15 residues. For the CDR3, the DNA is TGTGCCAGCAGCCCACCCGACAGAGACAATCAGCCCCAGCATTTT. Residues: CASSPPDRDNQPQHF.

This clone was found a few times. This chain connects TRBV19 to TRBJ1-1; D gene uncertain. Deletions cut 4 bases from V and 7 bases from J, with 22 bases between. Germline V gene sequence: CDR1 LNHDA, CDR2 SQIVND (reference sequence). The CDR3 runs 16 residues. The CDR3 sequence is CASSTPLRHRRGEAFF. Here the CDR3 DNA reads TGTGCCAGTAGTACTCCTCTTAGGCACCGTCGAGGTGAAGCTTTCTTT.

J is TRBJ2-7 and V is TRBV28, with D unresolved. V lost 6 bases, J lost 3 bases, and 9 bases lay in between. From germline, CDR1 is MDHEN and CDR2 SYDVKM. The CDR3 totals 12 residues. CDR3 loop: CASRGKVYEQYF. The CDR3 DNA follows: TGTGCCAGCAGGGGAAAGGTCTACGAGCAGTACTTC. The entire variable domain, with the rest obtained from reference TRBV28 and TRBJ2-7, is as follows: DVKVTQSSRYLVKRTGEKVFLECVQDMDHENMFWYRQDPGLGLRLIYFSYDVKMKEKGDIPEGYSVSREKKERFSLILESASTNQTSMYLCASRGKVYEQYFGPGTRLTVT.

This sequence joins TRBV20-1 and TRBJ1-1; D gene ambiguous. The CDR3 extends over 11 amino acids. The germline gives CDR1 DFQATT, CDR2 SNEGSKA (reference sequence). The V end was cut by 2 bases, the J end by 1 base, with 2 bases between. CDR3 sequence: CSARSNTEAFF. The CDR3 coding sequence is TGCAGTGCTAGATCGAACACTGAAGCTTTCTTT.

The chain has TRBV28 and TRBJ2-5; maybe TRBD2 (5 bases). Germline CDR1 MDHEN, CDR2 SYDVKM. This CDR3 comprises 16 residues. V gave up 6 bases and J gave up 2 bases, with 19 bases separating them. CDR3 residues: CASSAPGDRIQETQYF. DNA of the CDR3: TGTGCCAGCAGCGCGCCCGGGGATAGGATACAAGAGACCCAGTACTTC.

The rearrangement joins TRBV11-2 to TRBJ2-7, with 10 positions matching TRBD1. Germline CDR1 and CDR2: SGHAT and FQNNGV. The trim removed 6 bases at V and 0 bases at J, leaving 5 bases unmatched. CDR3 length equals 15 residues. The chain's CDR3 is CASRQDRGSSYEQYF. The CDR3 nucleotides read TGTGCCAGCAGACAGGACAGGGGGAGCTCCTACGAGCAGTACTTC.

The chain employs TRBV20-1 and TRBJ2-7; no definite D call. Germline CDR1 and CDR2: DFQATT and SNEGSKA (reference sequence). This CDR3 has 11 residues. The ends were cut back, 2 bases at V and 2 bases at J, with 4 bases in the middle. CDR3 nucleotide sequence: TGCAGTGCTAGACAAACCTACGAGCAGTACTTC. It specifies CSARQTYEQYF.

V is TRBV11-3 and J is TRBJ2-1; the match to TRBD1 covers 8 bases. Germline V gene data show CDR1 as SGHNT and CDR2 as YENEEA. The CDR3 is 16 residues long. V was clipped by 1 base and J by 6 bases; unmatched bases: 8. This chain's CDR3 is CASSLGRGRLANEQFF. CDR3 DNA: TGTGCCAGCAGCTTAGGCAGGGGGCGATTGGCCAATGAGCAGTTCTTC.

The chain combines TRBV11-2 with TRBJ2-4; TRBD1 or TRBD2 may be the D gene (5 bases each). Germline lookup yields CDR1 SGHAT and CDR2 FQNNGV. V was clipped by 0 bases and J by 13 bases, with 13 bases between them. This CDR3 contains 13 residues. The CDR3, as DNA: TGTGCCAGCAGCTTAGAGAGGGGACCAACCCAGTACTTC. As protein: CASSLERGPTQYF.

V is TRBV6-5 and J is TRBJ2-1, with D hard to call. CDR3 length: 15 residues. Between the trimmed V and J ends, which lost 0 bases and 3 bases, there was a span of 9 bases. Germline lookup yields CDR1 MNHEY and CDR2 SVGAGI. CDR3 coding DNA: TGTGCCAGCAGTTACTCCCTACCTATCTACAATGAGCAGTTCTTC. It specifies CASSYSLPIYNEQFF.

This chain connects TRBV5-3 to TRBJ2-2; a possible D gene is TRBD1 (5 bases). TRBV5-3 is classed as an ORF, of uncertain function. The CDR3 has 17 amino acids. Trimming cost V 1 base and J 5 bases, with 18 bases left between them. The CDR3 here is CARSLSKGLPRTGELFF. In nucleotides, the CDR3 is TGTGCCAGAAGCTTGTCCAAGGGGCTCCCGAGGACCGGGGAGCTGTTTTTT.

This chain connects TRBV5-1 to TRBJ2-7; D may match TRBD1 or TRBD2 (5 bases each). The germline CDR1 and CDR2 sequences are SGHRS and YFSETQ. This CDR3 is 13 amino acids long. V lost 4 bases and J 5 bases, leaving 13 bases between the germline ends. In DNA form, the CDR3 reads TGCGCCAGCAGCGGGGGATGGGTCGACGAGCAGTACTTC. It specifies CASSGGWVDEQYF.

For the CDR3, the DNA is TGCGCCAGCAGCCAACTTGACAGGGGTTATGCCGGGGAGCTGTTTTTT. Its protein product is CASSQLDRGYAGELFF. The genes are TRBV4-3 and TRBJ2-2; 8 bases line up with TRBD1. CDR1 LGHNA and CDR2 YSLEER come from the germline V gene. CDR3 length equals 16 residues. The V and J ends lost 2 bases and 6 bases, in that order; junction bases with no gene match: 8.

The V gene is TRBV7-9, the J gene TRBJ1-1; D gene uncertain. Per the germline V gene, CDR1 is SEHNR and CDR2 is FQNEAQ (reference sequence). The CDR3 is 14 amino acids. Trimming cost V 7 bases and J 3 bases, with 15 bases left between them. The CDR3 reads CASTSEGPYTEAFF. The CDR3 DNA reads TGTGCCAGCACCTCGGAGGGCCCTTACACTGAAGCTTTCTTT.

The chain uses TRBV18 and TRBJ1-4, with D possibly being TRBD1 (6 bases). The CDR3 is 16 amino acids. The germline V and J ends were trimmed by 5 bases and 4 bases, with 17 bases remaining between them. Germline CDR1 KGHSH, CDR2 LQKENI. This CDR3 reads CASSDRTVRGNEKLFF. CDR3 in DNA: TGTGCCAGCTCAGATCGGACAGTCCGGGGTAATGAAAAACTGTTTTTT.

Notes on this clone: A read error may account for a junction end that differs from germline. The gene calls are TRBV30 and TRBJ1-2; 9 nucleotides align to TRBD1. The CDR3 loop spans 13 amino acids. Germline lookup yields CDR1 GTSNPN and CDR2 SVGIG (reference sequence). The CDR3 sequence is CAWSPGQGPHLSF. DNA of the CDR3: TGTGCCTGGAGTCCCGGACAGGGGCCCCACCTTTCCTTC.

V usage is TRBV20-1 and J usage is TRBJ2-7; D is ambiguous. The CDR3 covers 14 residues. Germline values: CDR1 DFQATT, CDR2 SNEGSKA (reference sequence). With 3 bases removed from V and 7 bases from J, the gap between germline ends came to 19 bases. CDR3 protein: CSASYTAPVGEQYF. DNA of the CDR3: TGCAGTGCTAGTTATACAGCCCCAGTCGGGGAGCAGTACTTC.

V is TRBV29-1 and J is TRBJ1-2; D remains ambiguous. Germline-derived CDR1 and CDR2 are SQVTM and ANQGSEA. Trimming shortened V by 4 bases and J by 3 bases, and 9 bases separated the two germline ends. This CDR3 contains 12 residues. The CDR3 nucleotides are TGCAGCGTTGGCCCGCAGGACTATGGCTACACCTTC. It is translated as CSVGPQDYGYTF.